This T cell receptor beta chain was recovered during a study of shared clonotypes between healthy human individuals. Germline assignment: CDR1 LNHDA and CDR2 SQIVND (reference sequence). This CDR3 comprises 15 residues. Between the trimmed V and J ends, which lost 7 bases and 0 bases, there was a span of 16 bases. CD4+ cells were split into CD45RA+ naive and CD45RA-negative memory subsets. Some clones are missing from TCRdb's copy, which holds only in-frame ones; the method was immunoSEQ multiplex PCR. This table holds about 2.4 million clones, more than 85% found once. Material for sequencing was naive CD4+ T cells from PBMCs. Subset in this sample: CD45RA+ positively selected. The V call is TRBV19, the J call TRBJ2-7; perhaps TRBD1 as D (6 bases). The source of this sequence is a man between 18 and 29 years old in good health. Some clones in this sample may be carry-over from other donors' samples. The CDR3 sequence: CASNRKQDSSYEQYF. CDR3 in DNA: TGTGCCAGTAATAGAAAACAGGACAGCTCCTACGAGCAGTACTTC.